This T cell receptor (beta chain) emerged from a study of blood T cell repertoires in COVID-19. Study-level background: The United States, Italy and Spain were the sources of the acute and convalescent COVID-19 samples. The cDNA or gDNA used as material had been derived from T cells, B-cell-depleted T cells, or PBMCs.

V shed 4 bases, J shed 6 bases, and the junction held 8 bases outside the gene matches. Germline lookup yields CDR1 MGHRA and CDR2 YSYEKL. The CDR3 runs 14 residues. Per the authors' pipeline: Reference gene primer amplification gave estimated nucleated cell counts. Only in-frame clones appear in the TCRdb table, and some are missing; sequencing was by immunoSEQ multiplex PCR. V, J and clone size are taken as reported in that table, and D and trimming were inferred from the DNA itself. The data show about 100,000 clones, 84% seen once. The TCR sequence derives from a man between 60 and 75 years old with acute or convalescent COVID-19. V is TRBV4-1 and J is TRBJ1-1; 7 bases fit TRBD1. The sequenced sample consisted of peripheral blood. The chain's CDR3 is CASSRDRVLAEAFF. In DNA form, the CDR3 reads TGCGCCAGCAGCCGAGACAGGGTATTAGCTGAAGCTTTCTTT.